Presented here are 11 T cell receptor beta chains from one specimen sequenced in a study of T cell responses to AZD1222 COVID-19 vaccine. TCRdb's copy holds only in-frame clones and misses some; the assay was immunoSEQ multiplex PCR. The sample includes roughly 65,000 clones, roughly 83% of them seen just once. The sample in question was peripheral blood, obtained 28 days after the second AZD1222 dose. The receptors stem from an adult who received the AZD1222 COVID-19 vaccine.

This clone was detected a few times. The rearrangement links TRBV5-8 to TRBJ2-1; 13 bases align to TRBD2. CDR3 length: 17 amino acids. Trimming removed 0 bases from V and 7 bases from J; junction bases left unmatched: 7. The germline V gene encodes CDR1 SGHTS and CDR2 YDEGEE. Here the CDR3 DNA reads TGTGCCAGCAGCTTGGGGACTAGCGGGAGATTTGGGAATGAGCAGTTCTTC. Protein sequence: CASSLGTSGRFGNEQFF. The full variable domain, rest sourced from reference TRBV5-8 and TRBJ2-1, is EAGVTQSPTHLIKTRGQQATLRCSPISGHTSVYWYQQALGLGLQFLLWYDEGEERNRGNFPPRFSGRQFPNYSSELNVNALELEDSALYLCASSLGTSGRFGNEQFFGPGTRLTVL.

The J gene is TRBJ2-5, the V gene TRBV5-5; TRBD2 might be the D (5 bases). CDR1 is SGHKS, CDR2 YYEKEE, per germline (reference sequence). The CDR3 runs 17 residues. V was pared by 4 bases and J by 2 bases, with 21 bases between. DNA for the CDR3: TGTGCCAGCAGCCCCCCCGGGGTGCAAATGAGGCAAGAGACCCAGTACTTC. Amino acids: CASSPPGVQMRQETQYF.

The chain links TRBV7-9 to TRBJ2-1, with 11 bases lining up with TRBD2. The CDR3 totals 15 residues. Germline loops: CDR1 SEHNR, CDR2 FQNEAQ (reference sequence). With V trimmed by 4 bases and J by 6 bases, 5 bases remained unmatched. The CDR3 sequence: CASSSGTSGGNEQFF. Written as DNA, the CDR3 is TGTGCCAGCAGCTCGGGGACTAGCGGTGGCAATGAGCAGTTCTTC. Based on the CDR3 plus reference TRBV7-9 and TRBJ2-1, the full variable domain is DTGVSQNPRHKITKRGQNVTFRCDPISEHNRLYWYRQTLGQGPEFLTYFQNEAQLEKSRLLSDRFSAERPKGSFSTLEIQRTEQGDSAMYLCASSSGTSGGNEQFFGPGTRLTVL.

This clone occurred once. This chain uses TRBV5-1 with TRBJ2-1, with 13 bases identical to TRBD2. The CDR3 spans 17 residues. The V gene end was trimmed by 4 bases and the J gene end by 5 bases; junction bases not matched to a gene: 9. Germline-derived CDR1 and CDR2 are SGHRS and YFSETQ. As DNA, the CDR3 is TGCGCCAGCAGCCCCCGGACTAGCGGGGGAGGGAACAATGAGCAGTTCTTC. It specifies CASSPRTSGGGNNEQFF.

The chain carries TRBV5-4 and TRBJ2-1; D ambiguous. The CDR3 consists of 12 residues. The V gene's germline CDR1 is SGHNT and CDR2 YYREEE (reference sequence). V lost 4 bases and J 5 bases, leaving 7 bases between the germline ends. CDR3 loop: CASSTDDNEQFF. CDR3 DNA: TGTGCCAGCAGCACAGATGACAATGAGCAGTTCTTC.

The chain has TRBV6-2 or TRBV6-3 and TRBJ2-1, with 7 bases that match TRBD1. This CDR3 spans 12 amino acids. Trimming took 6 bases from V and 13 from J; bases not matched to a gene: 9. Germline-derived CDR1 and CDR2 are MNHEY and SVGEGT. This CDR3 is CASSLQGVRQFF. CDR3 DNA: TGTGCCAGCAGCTTGCAGGGGGTCCGCCAGTTCTTC.

The chain carries TRBV28 and TRBJ2-7; D may match TRBD1 or TRBD2 (6 bases each). V lost 6 bases, J lost 5 bases, and 11 bases lay in between. The germline gives CDR1 MDHEN, CDR2 SYDVKM. This CDR3 has 12 residues. For the CDR3, the DNA is TGTGCCAGCAGGGCGGGACACCACGAGCAGTACTTC. It yields the protein CASRAGHHEQYF.

The CDR3 nucleotides read TGTGCCAGCCGGAGCTTCGGGAATGAGCAGTTCTTC. Translation: CASRSFGNEQFF. The chain combines TRBV9 with TRBJ2-1; D gene unclear. Trimming stripped 7 bases from V and 7 bases from J, with 12 bases between. The CDR3 totals 12 residues. Per germline, CDR1 SGDLS and CDR2 YYNGEE.

This chain links TRBV7-8 with TRBJ1-5; D unresolved. The length of the CDR3 is 15 residues. CDR1 is SGHVS and CDR2 is FQNEAQ in the germline V gene. V lost 5 bases, J lost 0 bases, and 11 bases lay in between. This CDR3 is CASSETEYSNQPQHF. Here the CDR3 DNA reads TGTGCCAGCAGCGAAACGGAGTATAGCAATCAGCCCCAGCATTTT.

V usage is TRBV7-8 and J usage is TRBJ2-1, with a tentative D call TRBD2 (5 bases). V lost 7 bases to trimming and J lost 9 bases, with 16 bases between them. CDR1 and CDR2 from the germline V gene are SGHVS and FQNEAQ. This CDR3 is 13 amino acids long. The CDR3 DNA reads TGTGCCAGCACCCAGAGGGTGTCCGGTGAGCAGTTCTTC. Translation gives CASTQRVSGEQFF.

The chain is built from TRBV19 and TRBJ2-1; 11 bases are a match to TRBD2. V shed 8 bases, J shed 9 bases, and the junction held 12 bases outside the gene matches. The CDR3 covers 15 residues. Germline CDR1 and CDR2: LNHDA and SQIVND (reference sequence). CDR3 residues: CASSPLAGGPGEQFF. In DNA, the CDR3 is TGTGCCAGTTCCCCGTTAGCGGGAGGGCCGGGTGAGCAGTTCTTC.